This entry features one TCR beta chain sequence. Its target is not known. The source of the sample is a study of cytomegalovirus exposure and HLA in healthy donors. Study at large: There were under 130 million unique TCR beta sequences, drawn from 150 million to 200 million T cells, in an earlier analysis.

The V gene's germline CDR1 is KGHSH and CDR2 LQKENI. CDR3 length: 14 amino acids. The V gene lost 0 bases and the J gene lost 2 bases, with 8 bases spanning the gap. Findings of the study overall: A few V segments could not be told apart, such as TRBV6-2 and TRBV6-3, and were left out.

The study ran its PCR with 60 Vbeta and 13 Jbeta primers. This table comes from immunoSEQ multiplex PCR, and its TCRdb copy is limited to in-frame clones, with some not included. The sample has under 200,000 clones, 80% to 85% seen once; the top ten hold more than 8%. The source is a male donor in good health and CMV-seropositive. Sequences were obtained from PBMCs. The chain recombines TRBV18 with TRBJ2-7, with a weak D call TRBD1 (6 bases). The DNA of the CDR3 is TGTGCCAGCTCACCACCGGGGGCCGCCTACGAGCAGTACTTC. It yields the protein CASSPPGAAYEQYF.